The T cell receptor beta chain under discussion was sequenced for a study of blood T cell repertoires in COVID-19. The overall study: Samples of COVID-19 (acute and convalescent) were obtained from the United States, Italy and Spain. Sample material is recorded as cDNA or gDNA derived from T cells, B-cell-depleted T cells, or PBMCs.

TCRdb keeps only in-frame clones here, not all; method: immunoSEQ multiplex PCR. The sample consists of 70,000 to 95,000 clones, 70% to 90% of them appearing once. Followed over time, Seattle patients had been enrolled while infection was active. With V trimmed by 2 bases and J by 4 bases, 6 bases remained unmatched. There are 15 residues in the CDR3. In germline, CDR1 is MNHEY, CDR2 SMNVEV (reference sequence). The chain has TRBV27 and TRBJ1-2; 8 bases are a match to TRBD1. The sequence derives from a man in his fifties with COVID-19, enrolled during active disease. Sequenced input: peripheral blood. The CDR3 loop reads CASSLMTGDGYGYTF. The CDR3 DNA reads as TGTGCCAGCAGTTTAATGACAGGGGATGGCTATGGCTACACCTTC.